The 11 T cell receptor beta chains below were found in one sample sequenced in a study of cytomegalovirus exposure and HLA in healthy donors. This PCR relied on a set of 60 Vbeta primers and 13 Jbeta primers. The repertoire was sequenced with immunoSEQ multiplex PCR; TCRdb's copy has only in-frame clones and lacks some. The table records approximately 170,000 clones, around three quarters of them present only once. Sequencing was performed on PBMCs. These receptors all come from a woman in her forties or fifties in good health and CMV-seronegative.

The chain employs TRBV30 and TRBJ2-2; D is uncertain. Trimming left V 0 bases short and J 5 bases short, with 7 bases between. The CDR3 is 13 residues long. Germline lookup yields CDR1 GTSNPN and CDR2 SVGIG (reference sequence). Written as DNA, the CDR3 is TGTGCCTGGAGTGTAGGCGGTACCGGGGAGCTGTTTTTT. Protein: CAWSVGGTGELFF.

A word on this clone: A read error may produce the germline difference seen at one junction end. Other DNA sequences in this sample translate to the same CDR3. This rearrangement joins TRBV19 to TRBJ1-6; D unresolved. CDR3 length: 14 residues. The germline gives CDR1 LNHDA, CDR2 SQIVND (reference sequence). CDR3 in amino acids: CASSGVEENSPLHF. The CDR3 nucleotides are TGTGCCAGTAGTGGGGTGGAGGAGAATTCCCCCCTCCACTTT.

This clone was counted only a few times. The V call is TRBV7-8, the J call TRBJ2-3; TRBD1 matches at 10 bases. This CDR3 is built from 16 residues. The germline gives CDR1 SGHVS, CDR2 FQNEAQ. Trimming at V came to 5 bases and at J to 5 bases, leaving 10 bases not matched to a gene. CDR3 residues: CASSRSTGGAGDTQYF. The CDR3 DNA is TGTGCCAGCAGCAGATCGACAGGGGGCGCAGGAGATACGCAGTATTTT. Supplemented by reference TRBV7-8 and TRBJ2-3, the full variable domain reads GAGVSQSPRYKVAKRGQDVALRCDPISGHVSLFWYQQALGQGPEFLTYFQNEAQLDKSGLPSDRFFAERPEGSVSTLKIQRTQQEDSAVYLCASSRSTGGAGDTQYFGPGTRLTVL.

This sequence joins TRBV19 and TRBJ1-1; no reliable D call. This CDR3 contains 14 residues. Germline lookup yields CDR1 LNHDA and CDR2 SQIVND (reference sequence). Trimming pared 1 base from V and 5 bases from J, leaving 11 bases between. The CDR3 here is CASSIGTGRTEAFF. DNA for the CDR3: TGTGCCAGTAGTATAGGTACGGGAAGGACTGAAGCTTTCTTT. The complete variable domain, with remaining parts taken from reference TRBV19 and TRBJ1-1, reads DGGITQSPKYLFRKEGQNVTLSCEQNLNHDAMYWYRQDPGQGLRLIYYSQIVNDFQKGDIAEGYSVSREKKESFPLTVTSAQKNPTAFYLCASSIGTGRTEAFFGQGTRLTVV.

CDR3 coding DNA: TGTGCCAGCAGCATAAAGAGGCCGCAGTACTTC. It encodes CASSIKRPQYF. V gene TRBV5-8 combines with J gene TRBJ2-7, with D hard to call. CDR3 length: 11 amino acids. Germline CDR1 and CDR2: SGHTS and YDEGEE. Between the trimmed V and J ends, which lost 4 bases and 9 bases, there was a span of 11 bases.

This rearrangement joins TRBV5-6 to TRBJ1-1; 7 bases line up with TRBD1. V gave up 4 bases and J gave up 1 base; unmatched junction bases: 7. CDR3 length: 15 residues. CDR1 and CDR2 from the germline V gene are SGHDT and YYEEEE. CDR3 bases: TGTGCCAGCAGCCGAGAGGACAGGAAGAACACTGAAGCTTTCTTT. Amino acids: CASSREDRKNTEAFF.

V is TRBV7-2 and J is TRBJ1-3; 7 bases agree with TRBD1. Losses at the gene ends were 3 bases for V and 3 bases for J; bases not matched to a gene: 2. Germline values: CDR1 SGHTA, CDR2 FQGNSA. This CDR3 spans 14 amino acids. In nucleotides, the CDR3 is TGTGCCAGCAGCTTTGGACAGGATGGAAACACCATATATTTT. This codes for CASSFGQDGNTIYF.

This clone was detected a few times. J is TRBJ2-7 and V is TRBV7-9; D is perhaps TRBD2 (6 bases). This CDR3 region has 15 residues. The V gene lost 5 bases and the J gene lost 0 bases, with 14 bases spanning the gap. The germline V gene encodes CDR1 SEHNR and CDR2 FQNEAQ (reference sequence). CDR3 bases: TGTGCCAGCAGCCCTATTGGCGGGACCTCCTACGAGCAGTACTTC. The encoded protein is CASSPIGGTSYEQYF.

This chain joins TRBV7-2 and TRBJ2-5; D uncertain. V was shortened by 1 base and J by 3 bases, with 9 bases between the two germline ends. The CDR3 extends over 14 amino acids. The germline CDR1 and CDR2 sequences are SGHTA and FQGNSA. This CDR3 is CASSLGLLEETQYF. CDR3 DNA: TGTGCCAGCAGCTTAGGCTTGTTAGAAGAGACCCAGTACTTC.

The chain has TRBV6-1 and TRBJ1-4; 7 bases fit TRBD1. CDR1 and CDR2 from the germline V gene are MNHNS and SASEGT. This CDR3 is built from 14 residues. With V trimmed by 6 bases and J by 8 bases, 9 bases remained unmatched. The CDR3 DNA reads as TGTGCCAGCAGATCAGAACAGGGGACGGAAAAACTGTTTTTT. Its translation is CASRSEQGTEKLFF.

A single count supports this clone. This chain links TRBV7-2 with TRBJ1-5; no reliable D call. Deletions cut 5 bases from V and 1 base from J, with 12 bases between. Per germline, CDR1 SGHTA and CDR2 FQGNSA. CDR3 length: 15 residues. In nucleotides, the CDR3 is TGTGCCAGCAGCGCATCCCAGGCGAGCAATCAGCCCCAGCATTTT. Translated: CASSASQASNQPQHF.